The present T cell receptor (beta chain) was sequenced within a study of blood T cell repertoires in COVID-19. In the study overall: The United States, Italy and Spain were the sources of the acute and convalescent COVID-19 samples. From T cells, B-cell-depleted T cells, or PBMCs came the material, which was cDNA or gDNA.

Original data processing: Estimated nucleated cell counts came from reference gene primer amplification. The data were produced by immunoSEQ multiplex PCR, yet TCRdb's version contains in-frame clones alone and is incomplete. That table is the source of V, J and clone size, and D and trimming were worked out from the DNA. Altogether roughly 130,000 clones are present, 80% being singletons, with the ten largest covering under 2.5%. The germline gives CDR1 MNHEY, CDR2 SVGAGI. This CDR3 spans 14 amino acids. Trimming stripped 6 bases from V and 2 bases from J, with 13 bases between. The chain is built from TRBV6-5 and TRBJ2-5; no firm D call. The clonotype comes from a man in his 70s with acute or convalescent COVID-19. Sequences were obtained from peripheral blood. CDR3 in amino acids: CASRGRNPQETQYF. CDR3 DNA: TGTGCCAGCAGAGGCAGGAATCCTCAAGAGACCCAGTACTTC.